This T cell receptor (beta chain) was sequenced during a study of OX40 agonist ivuxolimab in advanced cancers. Repertoires were generated with immunoSEQ multiplex PCR, while TCRdb's copy carries only in-frame clones and drops some. The sample has roughly 56,000 clones; 82% are singletons. The sample consisted of CD4+ or CD8+ T cells sorted from blood, taken in a trial of the OX40 agonist ivuxolimab. This clonotype was sampled from an adult with an advanced solid tumor such as melanoma, head and neck, liver or kidney cancer.

The CDR3 here is CASSRVGGELFF. The CDR3 DNA is TGTGCCAGCAGCCGGGTGGGCGGGGAGCTGTTTTTT. The V and J genes are TRBV9 and TRBJ2-2; no clear D. V was pared by 4 bases and J by 7 bases, with 8 bases between. Germline CDR1 reads SGDLS; CDR2 reads YYNGEE. The CDR3 spans 12 residues.